These T cell receptor beta chains were read from a single sample in a study of T cells in Graves' hyperthyroidism and ophthalmopathy. TCRdb re-called the multiplex PCR reads with MiXCR, one entry per CDR3 protein. The repertoire holds about 580,000 distinct CDR3 sequences, with approximately 44% as singletons. The sample comprised peripheral blood or thyroid tissue (not recorded which). The receptors derive from a woman aged 18-29 years with Graves' hyperthyroidism. The CDR3 runs from the conserved cysteine through the conserved F or W. A D gene is named only where the DNA matches it firmly. A row's size may be missing; if present it is once, few, many or a size class.

d_call	j_call	v_call	clone_size	cdr3_length	cdr3_nt	cdr3_aa
-	TRBJ1-2	TRBV29-1	-	16	TGCAGCGCCAGCAGCTTGGCCCCGACCGAGAACTATGGCTACACCTTC	CSASSLAPTENYGYTF
TRBD2	TRBJ2-7	TRBV4-1	few	17	TGCGCCAGCAGCCATTTAGGACTAGCGGGAGGAGAAGACGAGCAGTACTTC	CASSHLGLAGGEDEQYF
TRBD1	TRBJ1-4	TRBV7-3	-	16	TGTGCCAGCAGCTTAATAGGAGGGGGCACAGATGAAAAACTGTTTTTT	CASSLIGGGTDEKLFF
TRBD1	TRBJ1-5	TRBV10-3	once	17	TGTGCCATCAGTGAGCTGGGACAGGGGGGGGCCTCTCAGCCCCAGCATTTT	CAISELGQGGASQPQHF
TRBD1	TRBJ2-7	TRBV18	many	13	TGTGCCAGCTCCCGGGACAGGTTTGTCGAGCAGTACTTC	CASSRDRFVEQYF
TRBD2	TRBJ2-3	TRBV5-1	-	13	TGCGCCAGTTCCAGGCGGGGGACAGATACGCAGTATTTT	CASSRRGTDTQYF
-	TRBJ1-1	TRBV20-1	-	14	TGCAGTGCGCGAAACGGACTAGCGAACACTGAAGCTTTCTTT	CSARNGLANTEAFF
-	TRBJ2-5	TRBV3-1	many	11	TGTGCCAGCAGCCAACGAGAGACCCAGTACTTC	CASSQRETQYF
TRBD1	TRBJ1-2	TRBV5-1	many	15	TGCGCCAGCAGCCTTCGGACAGGGATTAACTATGGCTACACCTTC	CASSLRTGINYGYTF
TRBD1	TRBJ2-5	TRBV7-2	-	14	TGTGCCAGCAGCCGACAGGGTTGGGATCAGCCCCAGTACTTC	CASSRQGWDQPQYF
TRBD2	TRBJ2-3	TRBV24-1	many	14	TGTGCCACCGGGACTAGCGGGAGACTAGATACGCAGTATTTT	CATGTSGRLDTQYF
-	TRBJ1-1	TRBV19	many	14	TGTGCCAGTAGTACCCCGCTACGGGGATCTGAAGCTTTCTTT	CASSTPLRGSEAFF
-	TRBJ1-2	TRBV6-1	-	15	TGTGCCAGCTCCGATGAGGCAGGACTTAACTATGGCTACACCTTC	CASSDEAGLNYGYTF
-	TRBJ2-5	TRBV15	-	16	TGTGCCACCAGCAGAGCACGGGGGACGTACCAAGAGACCCAGTACTTC	CATSRARGTYQETQYF
-	TRBJ1-1	TRBV3-1	many	15	TGTGCCAGCAGCCAAGATCGGTTCATGAGGACTGAAGCTTTCTTT	CASSQDRFMRTEAFF
-	TRBJ2-5	TRBV2	many	15	TGTGCCAGCAGTTTCAAGGGGCGCGGTACAGAGACCCAGTACTTC	CASSFKGRGTETQYF
-	TRBJ1-5	TRBV19	many	16	TGTGCCAGTAGTCCCCGACAGGACGGTAGCAATCAGCCCCAGCATTTT	CASSPRQDGSNQPQHF
-	TRBJ1-2	TRBV7-9	-	15	TGTGCCAGCAACCACTCACCACAGGGCAGCTATGGCTACACCTTC	CASNHSPQGSYGYTF
-	TRBJ1-1	TRBV10-3	-	16	TGTGCCGCCAGCAGCCACGACCGGGGGAAGGTCACTGAAGCTTTCTTT	CAASSHDRGKVTEAFF
TRBD1	TRBJ1-1	TRBV15	-	13	TGTGCCACCAGGGGACAGCAGAACACTGAAGCTTTCTTT	CATRGQQNTEAFF
-	TRBJ1-2	TRBV24-1	-	14	TGTGCCACCAGTGGTTCTCAGTTCTTCTATGGCTACACCTTC	CATSGSQFFYGYTF
-	TRBJ2-5	TRBV29-1	-	13	TGCAGCGGTTGGCGCACAGAGAAAGAGACCCAGTACTTC	CSGWRTEKETQYF
-	TRBJ2-7	TRBV7-2	many	14	TGTGCCAGCAGCTCGGACAGTACCGGGTACGAGCAGTACTTC	CASSSDSTGYEQYF
-	TRBJ1-2	TRBV11-2	many	16	TGTGCCAGCAGAGCAATCACGGGGGCGCCTCCCTATGGCTACACCTTC	CASRAITGAPPYGYTF
-	TRBJ1-3	TRBV7-2	few	17	TGTGCCAGCAGCTTAGGTGTTGGAGTCAGCTCTGGAAACACCATATATTTT	CASSLGVGVSSGNTIYF
-	TRBJ1-2	TRBV6-6	-	14	TGTGCCAGCAGATTCGGGACTGACGATTATGGCTACACCTTC	CASRFGTDDYGYTF
-	TRBJ2-7	TRBV7-7	once	17	TGTGCTGGCAGCACTGGCGGCTTCTGGAAAACCTCCTACGAGCAGTACTTC	CAGSTGGFWKTSYEQYF
TRBD1	TRBJ2-7	TRBV5-1	-	12	TGCGCCAGCAGCCAAGGGGACAGAGAGCAGTACTTC	CASSQGDREQYF
-	TRBJ1-5	TRBV19	many	15	TGTGCCAGTAGTATAACCCCGGTCGGGTTTCAGCCCCAGCATTTT	CASSITPVGFQPQHF
-	TRBJ1-5	TRBV19	many	14	TGTGCCAGTGGTGGGGTTTATAGCAATCAGCCCCAGCATTTT	CASGGVYSNQPQHF
-	TRBJ1-2	TRBV29-1	many	13	TGCAGCGTTGAAGGGACAGATGTCTATGGCTACACCTTC	CSVEGTDVYGYTF
-	TRBJ1-4	TRBV19	many	13	TGTGCTTCGGGGCCTTTTAGGGATGAAAAACTGTTTTTT	CASGPFRDEKLFF
-	TRBJ2-2	TRBV6-6	-	13	TGTGCCAGCAGTTACTTGGAGGGCGTAGAGCAGTTTTTT	CASSYLEGVEQFF